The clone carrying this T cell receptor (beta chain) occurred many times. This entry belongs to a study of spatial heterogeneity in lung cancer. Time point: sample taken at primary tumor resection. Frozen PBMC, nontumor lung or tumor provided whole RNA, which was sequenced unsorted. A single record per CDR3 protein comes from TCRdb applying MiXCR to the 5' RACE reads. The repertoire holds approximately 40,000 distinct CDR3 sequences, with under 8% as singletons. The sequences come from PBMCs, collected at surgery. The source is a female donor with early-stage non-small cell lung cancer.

The CDR3 region has the DNA TGTGCCAGCAGTCCAATAAACAGGGGGAATGAGCAGTTCTTC. It yields the protein CASSPINRGNEQFF. The chain couples TRBV28 to TRBJ2-1; TRBD1 aligns across 8 bases. From germline, CDR1 is MDHEN and CDR2 SYDVKM. There are 14 residues in the CDR3. V dropped 5 bases and J dropped 7; count of bases not matched to a gene: 7.